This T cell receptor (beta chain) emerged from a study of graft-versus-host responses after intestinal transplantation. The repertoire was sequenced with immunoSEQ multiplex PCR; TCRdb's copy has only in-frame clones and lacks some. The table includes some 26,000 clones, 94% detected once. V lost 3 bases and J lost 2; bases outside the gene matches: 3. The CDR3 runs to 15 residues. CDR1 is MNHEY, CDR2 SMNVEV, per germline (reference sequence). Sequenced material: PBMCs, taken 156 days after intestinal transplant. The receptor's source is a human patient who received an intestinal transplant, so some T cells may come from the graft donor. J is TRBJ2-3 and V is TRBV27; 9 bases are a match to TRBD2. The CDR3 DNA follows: TGTGCCAGCAGTTTCGGCGGGAGGGCCACAGATACGCAGTATTTT. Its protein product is CASSFGGRATDTQYF.